Each of the 2 T cell receptor beta chains below was sequenced from the same sample in a study of shared T cell receptors in the human thymus. Clones were read by immunoSEQ multiplex PCR, and TCRdb kept only the in-frame ones, dropping some. Of 700,000 to 750,000 clones detected, over 75% appear once; the ten largest clones hold 0.008% to 0.011%. The same specimen was also included in a second study, on human thymus T cells.

Sequenced input: thymocytes. These receptors all come from a girl under three years old with a congenital heart defect.

The chain is built from TRBV6-1 and TRBJ2-5; 7 bases are a match to TRBD2. The CDR3 contains 18 residues. With V trimmed by 1 base and J by 0 bases, 11 bases remained unmatched. Germline values: CDR1 MNHNS, CDR2 SASEGT. The CDR3 DNA is TGTGCCAGCAGTGAAGAGGGCGAGGCGGGGGAGTACCAAGAGACCCAGTACTTC. Translation: CASSEEGEAGEYQETQYF.

This clone has only a few counts. The chain couples TRBV5-1 to TRBJ1-3; D gene ambiguous. The germline CDR1 and CDR2 sequences are SGHRS and YFSETQ. CDR3 length: 17 amino acids. Trimming left V 4 bases short and J 0 bases short, with 17 bases between. For the CDR3, the DNA is TGCGCCAGCAGCCCCTTCCACAGCTTCGGCTCTGGAAACACCATATATTTT. It specifies CASSPFHSFGSGNTIYF. Looking up the rest from reference TRBV5-1 and TRBJ1-3 gives the full variable domain: KAGVTQTPRYLIKTRGQQVTLSCSPISGHRSVSWYQQTPGQGLQFLFEYFSETQRNKGNFPGRFSGRQFSNSRSEMNVSTLELGDSALYLCASSPFHSFGSGNTIYFGEGSWLTVV.